This TCR beta chain stems from a study of blood T cell repertoires in COVID-19. Across the whole study: Whether acute or convalescent, the COVID-19 samples came from the United States, Italy and Spain.

The authors' processing: How many nucleated cells were present was estimated from reference gene primer amplification. Profiling relied on immunoSEQ multiplex PCR, and the TCRdb table lists in-frame clones only, not all of them. That table furnishes V, J and clone size, whereas the DNA furnished D and trimming. The data show tens of thousands of clones, roughly 88% seen once. Deletions cut 3 bases from V and 1 base from J, with 12 bases between. The CDR3 loop spans 15 amino acids. Germline CDR1 SGHAT, CDR2 FQNNGV. The sample comprised peripheral blood. This chain uses TRBV11-2 with TRBJ2-5; D not resolved. This TCR came from a woman aged 40 to 50 with acute or convalescent COVID-19. CDR3 in DNA: TGTGCCAGCAGCTTCCCTTCGTCCCTCCAAGAGACCCAGTACTTC. Translating gives CASSFPSSLQETQYF.